This record covers a single T cell receptor beta chain. The sample originates from a study of blood T cell repertoires in COVID-19. Study context: COVID-19 samples collected from the United States, Italy and Spain covered acute and convalescent phases. T cells, B-cell-depleted T cells, or PBMCs supplied cDNA or gDNA.

A Seattle source enrolled patients during active infection and followed them longitudinally. Authors' analysis steps: Nucleated cell number was recorded as an estimate derived from reference gene primer amplification. The protocol was immunoSEQ multiplex PCR, while the TCRdb copy is restricted to in-frame clones and leaves out a portion. The D gene and trimming were derived from the DNA, and the V and J assignments and clone size from that table. The data hold 200,000 to 250,000 clones, with around 83% observed a single time. Between the trimmed V and J ends, which lost 3 bases and 8 bases, there was a span of 10 bases. The CDR3 spans 13 residues. CDR1 is SGHTA and CDR2 is FQGNSA in the germline V gene.

The sequenced material came from peripheral blood. The clonotype originates from a woman aged 50 to 60 with COVID-19, enrolled during active disease. J is TRBJ2-2 and V is TRBV7-2, with D perhaps TRBD2 (6 bases). The CDR3 DNA reads TGTGCCAGCAGCTTGGGGACTCGAGGGGAGCTGTTTTTT. Encoded protein: CASSLGTRGELFF.